These T cell receptor beta chains were read from a single sample in a study of low-dose radiotherapy and immunotherapy resistance in tumors. TCRdb processed the reads anew with MiXCR; each CDR3 protein has one entry. The table includes approximately 89,000 distinct CDR3 sequences, 18% detected once. The sequencing here drew on PBMCs, taken before treatment. The receptors shown here come from a male donor with prostate cancer. CDR3s include the opening cysteine and the closing phenylalanine or tryptophan. Fields, in order: CDR3 DNA, CDR3 protein, J gene, clone size, V gene, D gene. The D gene is left open where the match is weak. Size is stated for part of the rows, as once, few or many counts, or as a class when the clone is expanded.

CDR3 DNA: TGTGCCACCAGTGGTCAGGGTAGCTCTGGGGCCAACGTCCTGACTTTC; CDR3 protein: CATSGQGSSGANVLTF; J gene: TRBJ2-6; clone size: few; V gene: TRBV24-1; D gene: -
CDR3 DNA: TGTGCCAGCAGCGGGGACAACACCGGGGAGCTGTTTTTT; CDR3 protein: CASSGDNTGELFF; J gene: TRBJ2-2; clone size: many; V gene: TRBV9; D gene: -
CDR3 DNA: TGTGCCACCAGCCTAGGGGGCTCTGGGGCCAACGTCCTGACTTTC; CDR3 protein: CATSLGGSGANVLTF; J gene: TRBJ2-6; clone size: many; V gene: TRBV15; D gene: -
CDR3 DNA: TGTGCCAGCAGCCAAGATCTGAGCTCCTACAATGAGCAGTTCTTC; CDR3 protein: CASSQDLSSYNEQFF; J gene: TRBJ2-1; clone size: many; V gene: TRBV3-1; D gene: -
CDR3 DNA: TGTGCCAGCAGCCAAGACAGGGCTCAGCCCCAGCATTTT; CDR3 protein: CASSQDRAQPQHF; J gene: TRBJ1-5; clone size: many; V gene: TRBV4-2; D gene: -
CDR3 DNA: TGTGCCAGCAGTTTAGTGCGGGAGCAGTACTTC; CDR3 protein: CASSLVREQYF; J gene: TRBJ2-7; clone size: many; V gene: TRBV28; D gene: -
CDR3 DNA: TGCAGTGCTGAGGGACTTTTCCAAGAGACCCAGTACTTC; CDR3 protein: CSAEGLFQETQYF; J gene: TRBJ2-5; clone size: -; V gene: TRBV20-1; D gene: -
CDR3 DNA: TGTGCCAGCAGGCCACAACAGGGCCGGGAGCAGTACTTC; CDR3 protein: CASRPQQGREQYF; J gene: TRBJ2-7; clone size: many; V gene: TRBV6-2/TRBV6-3; D gene: -
CDR3 DNA: TGTGCCAGCAGTGTGGGACAGGGCCTGGAGACCCAGTACTTC; CDR3 protein: CASSVGQGLETQYF; J gene: TRBJ2-5; clone size: few; V gene: TRBV2; D gene: TRBD1
CDR3 DNA: TGTGCCATCCGTAGCGGGCAAAGATCCTACAATGAGCAGTTCTTC; CDR3 protein: CAIRSGQRSYNEQFF; J gene: TRBJ2-1; clone size: many; V gene: TRBV10-3; D gene: TRBD2
CDR3 DNA: TGTGCCAGCAGTACGTTAGCGGCCTACAATGAGCAGTTCTTC; CDR3 protein: CASSTLAAYNEQFF; J gene: TRBJ2-1; clone size: many; V gene: TRBV6-5; D gene: -
CDR3 DNA: TGTGCCAGTAGCGGCCGCGGGGGGCTGTCTGAAAAACTGTTTTTT; CDR3 protein: CASSGRGGLSEKLFF; J gene: TRBJ1-4; clone size: many; V gene: TRBV19; D gene: -
CDR3 DNA: TGTGCCAGCACCTTAACGAACACCGGGGAGCTGTTTTTT; CDR3 protein: CASTLTNTGELFF; J gene: TRBJ2-2; clone size: many; V gene: TRBV27; D gene: -
CDR3 DNA: TGTGCCAGTAGTATAAGTCCGGGGCAAGGAGCCCAGTACTTC; CDR3 protein: CASSISPGQGAQYF; J gene: TRBJ2-5; clone size: many; V gene: TRBV19; D gene: -
CDR3 DNA: TGTGCCAGTAGTTTCCGGGACAGGGGGGACAATGAGCAGTTCTTC; CDR3 protein: CASSFRDRGDNEQFF; J gene: TRBJ2-1; clone size: many; V gene: TRBV19; D gene: TRBD1
CDR3 DNA: TGTGCCAGCAGCTTCGGCTTACGGAGGGGGAATGAGCAGTTCTTC; CDR3 protein: CASSFGLRRGNEQFF; J gene: TRBJ2-1; clone size: many; V gene: TRBV7-2; D gene: -
CDR3 DNA: TGTGCCAGCTCACGGCTACAGGGAGTTGCTGAAGCTTTCTTT; CDR3 protein: CASSRLQGVAEAFF; J gene: TRBJ1-1; clone size: many; V gene: TRBV18; D gene: -
CDR3 DNA: TGTGCCAGCAGCTTAGCCTCTAGCGGGAGGGGCTACGAGCAGTACTTC; CDR3 protein: CASSLASSGRGYEQYF; J gene: TRBJ2-7; clone size: -; V gene: TRBV7-8; D gene: TRBD2
CDR3 DNA: TGTGCCAGCCGCCGAATACCTGTTTCAACCTACGAGCAGTACTTC; CDR3 protein: CASRRIPVSTYEQYF; J gene: TRBJ2-7; clone size: many; V gene: TRBV7-2; D gene: -
CDR3 DNA: TGCAGTGCTAGAGATCCCGCTAGCGGGAGGGCCATCCATGAGCAGTTCTTC; CDR3 protein: CSARDPASGRAIHEQFF; J gene: TRBJ2-1; clone size: many; V gene: TRBV20-1; D gene: TRBD2
CDR3 DNA: TGTGCCAGCAGCCGGACAGGGAACTATGGCTACACCTTC; CDR3 protein: CASSRTGNYGYTF; J gene: TRBJ1-2; clone size: many; V gene: TRBV7-9; D gene: TRBD1
CDR3 DNA: TGTGCCAGCAGTTGGGGGGGGGTTACTGGGGCCAACGTCCTGACTTTC; CDR3 protein: CASSWGGVTGANVLTF; J gene: TRBJ2-6; clone size: many; V gene: TRBV12-3/TRBV12-4; D gene: TRBD2
CDR3 DNA: TGTGCCAGCAGCGAACCCGGGACTAGCGGCTCCGAGCAGTATTTT; CDR3 protein: CASSEPGTSGSEQYF; J gene: TRBJ2-3; clone size: many; V gene: TRBV9; D gene: TRBD2
CDR3 DNA: TGTGCCAGCGCCCGGGACGGACACACAGATACGCAGTATTTT; CDR3 protein: CASARDGHTDTQYF; J gene: TRBJ2-3; clone size: many; V gene: TRBV6-4; D gene: -
CDR3 DNA: TGCGCCAGCAGCCAAGGGTCGGGGAAGGCTGGAAACACCATATATTTT; CDR3 protein: CASSQGSGKAGNTIYF; J gene: TRBJ1-3; clone size: -; V gene: TRBV4-3; D gene: -
CDR3 DNA: TGTGCCAGCAGCTTATCCCTAGCGGGTTCTTACAATGAGCAGTTCTTC; CDR3 protein: CASSLSLAGSYNEQFF; J gene: TRBJ2-1; clone size: many; V gene: TRBV7-9; D gene: TRBD2
CDR3 DNA: TGTGCCAGCAGTTGGGACCACTCCTCCGGGGAGCTGTTTTTT; CDR3 protein: CASSWDHSSGELFF; J gene: TRBJ2-2; clone size: many; V gene: TRBV12-3/TRBV12-4; D gene: -
CDR3 DNA: TGTGCCACCAGTGATTTACCCAAGCGGGGGCACACAGATACGCAGTATTTT; CDR3 protein: CATSDLPKRGHTDTQYF; J gene: TRBJ2-3; clone size: few; V gene: TRBV24-1; D gene: TRBD2